Presented here are 19 T cell receptor beta chains from one specimen sequenced in a study of cytomegalovirus exposure and HLA in healthy donors (dated by TCRdb to 2016 to 2017). Receptors were amplified or captured by the immunoSEQ multiplex PCR assay. For the multiplex PCR, a mixture combining 60 forward primers for TCR Vbeta segments and 13 reverse primers for TCR Jbeta segments was used. TCRdb obtained this table from immuneACCESS and retained in-frame rearrangements with V and J assigned. These tables miss some clones; where compared with another copy, unresolved V genes account for less than half of the shortfall, and the remainder is unexplained. The sample table records about 90,000 clones. 3% to 4% of the sample is taken by the ten largest. Sequences were obtained from PBMCs. These receptors were obtained from a woman aged 25 to 39 in good health and CMV-seronegative.

This chain uses TRBV5-1 with TRBJ2-3, with a tentative D call TRBD2 (6 bases). The length of the CDR3 is 17 residues. Trimming took 6 bases from V and 6 from J, leaving 26 bases between them. Germline CDR1 is SGHRS and CDR2 is YFSETQ. CDR3 sequence reads: CASNIGGVRGGEDTQYF. The CDR3 DNA reads as TGCGCCAGCAATATTGGAGGGGTGCGGGGTGGTGAGGATACGCAGTATTTT.

V gene TRBV6-1 combines with J gene TRBJ1-5, with D possibly being TRBD1 (5 bases). Trimming stripped 0 bases from V and 11 bases from J, with 14 bases between. Germline V CDR1 and CDR2: MNHNS, SASEGT. The CDR3 has 14 residues. Here the CDR3 DNA reads TGTGCCAGCAGTGAAGCGGGGTGGGGGGGAGCCCAGCATTTT. This codes for CASSEAGWGGAQHF.

This rearrangement joins TRBV10-3 to TRBJ2-2; 7 nucleotides line up with TRBD1. CDR3 length: 15 amino acids. Germline assignment: CDR1 ENHRY and CDR2 SYGVKD. V lost 6 bases to trimming and J lost 1 base; unmatched junction nucleotides: 5. The CDR3, as DNA: TGTGCCATCAGGACCGGGACAGAGAACACCGGGGAGCTGTTTTTT. Its translation is CAIRTGTENTGELFF.

The V and J genes are TRBV9 and TRBJ2-3, with 7 bases that match TRBD2. V was clipped by 2 bases and J by 2 bases; unmatched bases: 8. The germline V gene has CDR1 SGDLS and CDR2 YYNGEE. The CDR3 runs 16 residues. The CDR3 region is CASSVRAGDPTDTQYF. The CDR3 DNA sequence: TGTGCCAGCAGCGTCCGGGCGGGGGACCCCACAGATACGCAGTATTTT.

The chain joins TRBV2 to TRBJ2-7, with TRBD1 matching over 8 bases. The length of the CDR3 is 14 residues. V trimming: 7 bases; J trimming: 2 bases; junction bases outside the gene matches: 7. Germline loops: CDR1 SNHLY, CDR2 FYNNEI. The CDR3 DNA reads TGTGCCAGCATTCTTGACAGGGGCGCCTACGAGCAGTACTTC. Amino acids: CASILDRGAYEQYF.

This chain connects TRBV5-6 to TRBJ2-7; D is unclear. The germline V gene has CDR1 SGHDT and CDR2 YYEEEE. V shed 5 bases and J shed 2 bases, with 17 bases lying between them. This CDR3 has 15 residues. The CDR3 spells CASSDSRGEAYEQYF. CDR3 in DNA: TGTGCCAGCAGTGACTCCCGTGGTGAGGCCTACGAGCAGTACTTC.

V usage is TRBV2 and J usage is TRBJ2-3, with D possibly TRBD2 on 6 matching bases. V gave up 4 bases and J gave up 2 bases, with 13 bases separating them. This CDR3 has 15 amino acids. Germline assignment: CDR1 SNHLY and CDR2 FYNNEI. The DNA of the CDR3 is TGTGCCAGCAGTGTCGGGGGTTCACACACAGATACGCAGTATTTT. Protein product: CASSVGGSHTDTQYF.

The chain is built from TRBV7-8 and TRBJ2-1, with a possible D match to TRBD2 (5 bases). The ends were cut back, 3 bases at V and 0 bases at J, with 9 bases in the middle. This CDR3 comprises 15 residues. Germline V gene sequence: CDR1 SGHVS, CDR2 FQNEAQ. The CDR3 here is CASSFSESSYNEQFF. The CDR3 nucleotides read TGTGCCAGCAGCTTTAGCGAGAGCTCCTACAATGAGCAGTTCTTC.

V gene TRBV6-1 combines with J gene TRBJ1-2; 11 bases are a match to TRBD1. This CDR3 is built from 16 residues. V lost 1 base, J lost 4 bases, and 5 bases stayed unmatched. CDR1 is MNHNS, CDR2 SASEGT, per germline. CDR3 nucleotides: TGTGCCAGCAGTGAAGACGAAGGACAGGGGGCCTATGGCTACACCTTC. Translated, it gives CASSEDEGQGAYGYTF.

The chain employs TRBV7-3 and TRBJ2-1; no clear D gene. The ends were cut back, 1 base at V and 5 bases at J, with 15 bases in the middle. The germline V gene has CDR1 SGHTA and CDR2 FQGTGA. This CDR3 region has 16 residues. CDR3 region: CASSLNSAALNNEQFF. CDR3 in DNA: TGTGCCAGCAGCTTAAACTCCGCGGCCTTAAACAATGAGCAGTTCTTC.

The chain has TRBV9 and TRBJ1-1; 10 nucleotides align to TRBD1. The CDR3 loop spans 13 amino acids. Germline V CDR1 and CDR2: SGDLS, YYNGEE. V lost 3 bases and J lost 11; bases outside the gene matches: 7. CDR3 DNA: TGTGCCAGCAGCGAAGGACAGGGGGACGCCGCTTTCTTT. Protein sequence: CASSEGQGDAAFF.

The V gene is TRBV5-4, the J gene TRBJ2-5, with TRBD2 matching over 9 bases. This CDR3 region has 16 residues. Germline loops: CDR1 SGHNT, CDR2 YYREEE (reference sequence). The V gene end was trimmed by 2 bases and the J gene end by 1 base; junction bases not matched to a gene: 6. For the CDR3, the DNA is TGTGCCAGCAGCTTTTCAAGCGGGGGGCCCCAAGAGACCCAGTACTTC. Translation gives CASSFSSGGPQETQYF.

The chain recombines TRBV5-1 with TRBJ2-7; weak D call: TRBD1 (5 bases). CDR1 is SGHRS, CDR2 YFSETQ, per germline. Trimming stripped 0 bases from V and 4 bases from J, with 5 bases between. The CDR3 is made up of 12 amino acids. CDR3 bases: TGCGCCAGCAGCTTGGAGGGGTACGAGCAGTACTTC. This codes for CASSLEGYEQYF. Drawing the rest from reference TRBV5-1 and TRBJ2-7, the complete variable domain is KAGVTQTPRYLIKTRGQQVTLSCSPISGHRSVSWYQQTPGQGLQFLFEYFSETQRNKGNFPGRFSGRQFSNSRSEMNVSTLELGDSALYLCASSLEGYEQYFGPGTRLTVT.

The J gene is TRBJ2-5, the V gene TRBV30, with TRBD2 matching 10 bases. From germline, CDR1 is GTSNPN and CDR2 SVGIG (reference sequence). The CDR3 covers 15 residues. Trimming removed 4 bases from V and 5 bases from J; junction bases left unmatched: 10. CDR3 sequence reads: CAWKASGGVGETQYF. CDR3 nucleotides: TGTGCCTGGAAGGCTAGCGGGGGCGTTGGGGAGACCCAGTACTTC.

The chain carries TRBV11-2 and TRBJ2-7, with D maybe TRBD1 (5 bases). CDR3 length: 15 residues. Trimming stripped 7 bases from V and 2 bases from J, with 18 bases between. Germline V lookup: CDR1 SGHAT, CDR2 FQNNGV. CDR3 bases: TGTGCCAGCACCACTCGGCCCGACAGCACCTACGAGCAGTACTTC. It translates to CASTTRPDSTYEQYF.

The V gene is TRBV18, the J gene TRBJ1-2; TRBD1 aligns across 7 bases. Germline V gene lookup returns CDR1 KGHSH and CDR2 LQKENI. J lost 0 bases, V lost 6 bases, and 7 bases had no gene match. There are 15 residues in the CDR3. CDR3 protein: CASSHQGQTNYGYTF. CDR3 in DNA: TGTGCCAGCTCTCACCAGGGACAGACTAACTATGGCTACACCTTC.

The rearrangement joins TRBV9 to TRBJ2-6, with D possibly being TRBD1 (6 bases). Germline V lookup: CDR1 SGDLS, CDR2 YYNGEE. The length of the CDR3 is 13 residues. V lost 7 bases and J lost 12, with 17 bases in between. Here the CDR3 DNA reads TGTGCCAGCCTCCGGGACACCCAAAGCGTCCTGACTTTC. Translated: CASLRDTQSVLTF.

Frequency places this clone as medium-sized. V and J are TRBV6-6 and TRBJ1-4; weak D call: TRBD1 (6 bases). This CDR3 has 14 amino acids. V was trimmed by 2 bases and J by 5 bases, leaving 9 bases between them. Germline V lookup: CDR1 MNHNY, CDR2 SVGAGI (reference sequence). The DNA for the CDR3 is TGTGCCAGCAGTTACGGACAGAAAAATGAAAAACTGTTTTTT. Translating it yields CASSYGQKNEKLFF.

The V gene is TRBV4-1, the J gene TRBJ1-1; 8 bases fit TRBD1. After removal of 4 bases from V and 7 bases from J, the junction contained 14 bases not matched to a gene. CDR3 length equals 16 residues. Germline CDR1 and CDR2: MGHRA and YSYEKL. CDR3 residues: CASSPPPGGPEVEAFF. CDR3 in DNA: TGCGCCAGCAGCCCCCCCCCAGGGGGCCCTGAGGTTGAAGCTTTCTTT.